What follows is one T cell receptor beta chain and its context. As yet, its antigen is unknown. Assay used: immunoSEQ multiplex PCR; TCRdb lists only in-frame clones, some missing. Counted here are just under 55,000 clones, 89% occurring once; the ten biggest clones make up roughly 2%. The data originate from a study of T cell responses to AZD1222 COVID-19 vaccine. The CDR3 spans 13 residues. V dropped 4 bases and J dropped 8 bases, with 14 bases sitting between them. CDR1 and CDR2 from the germline V gene are GTSNPN and SVGIG (reference sequence). Overall study results and limits: It was only a handful of AZD1222 recipients who were seropositive at baseline. Targeting of unmutated variant regions was reportedly seen in nearly half of spike-specific TCRs. With dominance at 160-218 and 743-854, vaccine-associated CD4 TCRs spanned spike.

Sequencing used peripheral blood, obtained on day 0 of AZD1222 vaccination. The V gene is TRBV30, the J gene TRBJ1-4, with D hard to call. The TCR sequence derives from an adult in good health. As DNA, the CDR3 is TGTGCCTGGACAGGTGGAAGTCTAGAAAAACTGTTTTTT. Its protein product is CAWTGGSLEKLFF.